This entry is about one TCR beta chain. Its antigen is unidentified. This sample is part of a study of CD8 T cells in ankylosing spondylitis. Broader study findings: Those disease-linked clones were CD8+; they were also relatively rare in peripheral blood. Past studies reported some motif variants in reactive arthritis synovial fluid and blood. In ankylosing spondylitis patients, matched synovial fluid reportedly showed significant enrichment of disease-linked clones.

TCRdb called the 5' RACE reads again in MiXCR, with one record for every CDR3 protein. The sample has a few hundred thousand distinct CDR3 sequences; under 25% are singletons. The CDR3 has 15 residues. Trimming removed 5 bases from V and 0 bases from J; junction bases left unmatched: 3. Germline CDR1 and CDR2: MNHEY and SVGAGI. This chain uses TRBV6-5 with TRBJ2-7, with 11 bases that match TRBD2. The clonotype comes from a female donor with ankylosing spondylitis or in good health (not recorded which). The specimen was blood, either unsorted or a sorted T cell fraction (not recorded which). CDR3 sequence reads: CASSTSGRNSYEQYF. The CDR3 coding sequence is TGTGCCAGCAGTACTAGCGGGAGAAACTCCTACGAGCAGTACTTC.